Shown below are 14 T cell receptor beta chains from a single sample sequenced in a study of blood T cell repertoires in COVID-19. TCRdb's table, derived via immunoSEQ multiplex PCR, lists solely in-frame clones and lacks some. The sample lists about 100,000 clones; 85% to 95% were seen once. The sample comprised peripheral blood. These TCRs come from a man aged 50-59 years with active COVID-19.

This clone was seen a single time. The chain uses TRBV2 and TRBJ2-2; 11 nucleotides line up with TRBD2. With V trimmed by 2 bases and J by 6 bases, 2 bases remained unmatched. There are 15 residues in the CDR3. Germline CDR1 reads SNHLY; CDR2 reads FYNNEI. The CDR3 spells CASSELAGGAGELFF. The CDR3 nucleotides read TGTGCCAGCAGTGAATTAGCGGGAGGGGCCGGGGAGCTGTTTTTT.

CDR3 in amino acids: CASSLRYANTEAFF. In DNA form, the CDR3 reads TGTGCCAGCAGCCTCAGGTATGCGAACACTGAAGCTTTCTTT. This rearrangement joins TRBV5-5 to TRBJ1-1, with no clear D. With 4 bases removed from V and 1 base from J, the gap between germline ends came to 11 bases. CDR3 size: 14 residues. CDR1 and CDR2 (germline): SGHKS, YYEKEE (reference sequence). Drawing the rest from reference TRBV5-5 and TRBJ1-1, the complete variable domain is DAGVTQSPTHLIKTRGQQVTLRCSPISGHKSVSWYQQVLGQGPQFIFQYYEKEERGRGNFPDRFSARQFPNYSSELNVNALLLGDSALYLCASSLRYANTEAFFGQGTRLTVV.

The chain employs TRBV28 and TRBJ2-3; 10 positions agree with TRBD2. V lost 6 bases to trimming and J lost 4 bases; unmatched junction nucleotides: 10. The CDR3 has 16 residues. CDR1 and CDR2 from the germline V gene are MDHEN and SYDVKM. CDR3 DNA: TGTGCCAGCAGCACCCCCAGCGGGAGGGTACCAGATACGCAGTATTTT. Its protein product is CASSTPSGRVPDTQYF.

This sequence joins TRBV3-1 (or the pseudogene TRBV3-2) and TRBJ1-2, with unresolved D. Per germline, CDR1 LGHDT and CDR2 YNNKEL (reference sequence). CDR3 length: 14 amino acids. With 4 bases removed from V and 4 bases from J, the gap between germline ends came to 13 bases. CDR3 region: CASSPPSFPYGYTF. CDR3 nucleotide sequence: TGTGCCAGCAGCCCCCCTTCCTTTCCCTATGGCTACACCTTC.

The chain couples TRBV4-2 to TRBJ2-7; 10 bases agree with TRBD1. The CDR3 extends over 18 amino acids. J was trimmed by 0 bases and V by 4 bases; bases with no gene match: 12. The germline V gene encodes CDR1 LGHNA and CDR2 YNFKEQ. The CDR3 loop is CASSLVGRDRGFSYEQYF. The CDR3, as DNA: TGTGCCAGCAGCCTAGTCGGGCGGGACAGGGGTTTCTCCTACGAGCAGTACTTC.

This clone has just a few counts. The gene calls are TRBV10-3 and TRBJ2-7; D call uncertain. Per germline, CDR1 ENHRY and CDR2 SYGVKD. This CDR3 comprises 12 residues. Trimming cost V 5 bases and J 5 bases, with 10 bases left between them. The CDR3 sequence: CAISSGSNEQYF. CDR3 coding DNA: TGTGCCATCAGTTCCGGGTCCAACGAGCAGTACTTC.

The chain is built from TRBV30 and TRBJ2-6, with D possibly being TRBD1 or TRBD2 (6 bases each). The V gene's germline CDR1 is GTSNPN and CDR2 SVGIG (reference sequence). The CDR3 spans 14 residues. V dropped 5 bases and J dropped 4 bases, with 12 bases sitting between them. This CDR3 reads CAWGGPGGANVLTF. In DNA, the CDR3 is TGTGCCTGGGGGGGGCCAGGAGGGGCCAACGTCCTGACTTTC.

V gene TRBV21-1 combines with J gene TRBJ1-5; the table's TRBD1 call for D was not verified on the DNA. TRBV21-1 is given as a pseudogene. The CDR3 is 15 residues long. The CDR3 here is CASSKQDRGGQPQHF. In nucleotides, the CDR3 is TGTGCCAGCAGCAAACAGGACAGGGGGGGTCAGCCCCAGCATTTT.

The V call is TRBV19, the J call TRBJ1-2; 9 positions agree with TRBD1. Germline lookup yields CDR1 LNHDA and CDR2 SQIVND (reference sequence). This CDR3 contains 17 residues. V lost 5 bases and J lost 5; bases outside the gene matches: 15. CDR3 sequence reads: CASSSRGSGQGDYGYTF. The CDR3 DNA sequence: TGTGCCAGTAGTTCCCGAGGGTCGGGACAGGGCGATTATGGCTACACCTTC.

J is TRBJ1-3 and V is TRBV28, with D possibly matching TRBD1 (6 bases). Germline CDR1 MDHEN, CDR2 SYDVKM. The length of the CDR3 is 15 residues. Trimming removed 7 bases from V and 4 bases from J, with 17 bases in between. DNA for the CDR3: TGTGCCAGCACCTATAGGGGGGGCACCGGAAACACCATATATTTT. Its translation: CASTYRGGTGNTIYF. The variable domain in full, completed from reference TRBV28 and TRBJ1-3, reads DVKVTQSSRYLVKRTGEKVFLECVQDMDHENMFWYRQDPGLGLRLIYFSYDVKMKEKGDIPEGYSVSREKKERFSLILESASTNQTSMYLCASTYRGGTGNTIYFGEGSWLTVV.

The chain is built from TRBV5-1 and TRBJ2-1; 11 bases match TRBD2. Germline V CDR1 and CDR2: SGHRS, YFSETQ. The V and J ends lost 4 bases and 3 bases, in that order; junction bases with no gene match: 3. CDR3 length: 15 amino acids. This CDR3 reads CASSPGLADYNEQFF. For the CDR3, the DNA is TGCGCCAGCAGCCCGGGACTAGCGGACTACAATGAGCAGTTCTTC.

The gene calls are TRBV24-1 and TRBJ2-1, with 7 positions matching TRBD2. Looked up from germline, CDR1 is KGHDR and CDR2 is SFDVKD. CDR3 size: 14 residues. CDR3 DNA: TGTACAAGTGGTAGCGGGCTCTCCTACAATGAGCAGTTCTTC. This codes for CTSGSGLSYNEQFF.

Details on this clone: The sample carries other DNA sequences with the same CDR3. This rearrangement joins TRBV12-3 or TRBV12-4 to TRBJ2-7; possibly TRBD1 for D (6 bases). The CDR3 length is 12 residues. Trimming left V 5 bases short and J 4 bases short, with 9 bases between. In nucleotides, the CDR3 is TGTGCCAGCAGTCTTCAGGGGTACGAGCAGTACTTC. Its translation is CASSLQGYEQYF.

This chain links TRBV9 with TRBJ2-1; the D gene is possibly TRBD2 (6 bases). Germline CDR1 reads SGDLS; CDR2 reads YYNGEE. The CDR3 sequence is 23 residues long. Trimming stripped 3 bases from V and 0 bases from J, with 34 bases between. The CDR3 DNA reads as TGTGCCAGCAGCGCCGGAGGGCCGCGGTTGTCACATTTTAAGTTGAGCTCCTACAATGAGCAGTTCTTC. Residues: CASSAGGPRLSHFKLSSYNEQFF.